Each of the 8 T cell receptor beta chains below was sequenced from the same sample in a study of response to subunit inactivated influenza vaccine. Each CDR3 protein is one row after TCRdb ran MiXCR on the RT-PCR reads. This sample yields 600,000 to 700,000 distinct CDR3 sequences, of which 14% are seen a single time; roughly 7.2% belongs to the top ten. The material sequenced was PBMCs from blood, taken less than 15 days before vaccination. The receptors derive from a man between 45 and 60 years old who received an inactivated influenza vaccine.

This clonotype was found many times. The chain uses TRBV9 and TRBJ1-1, with D possibly matching TRBD1 (5 bases). The V end lost 0 bases, the J end lost 8 bases, and 11 bases lay between the germline ends. The CDR3 is 13 amino acids. Germline lookup yields CDR1 SGDLS and CDR2 YYNGEE. The CDR3 DNA reads as TGTGCCAGCAGCGTAGAGTTAGACAGAGAAGCTTTCTTT. Translation gives CASSVELDREAFF.

The chain carries TRBV20-1 and TRBJ2-7; weak D call: TRBD2 (5 bases). The length of the CDR3 is 17 residues. The V gene's germline CDR1 is DFQATT and CDR2 SNEGSKA (reference sequence). The ends were cut back, 0 bases at V and 0 bases at J, with 18 bases in the middle. The CDR3 bases are TGCAGTGCTAGAGATCTCTACGGGATCAGCCCCTCCTACGAGCAGTACTTC. Translation: CSARDLYGISPSYEQYF.

The chain links TRBV28 to TRBJ1-1; 8 bases are shared with TRBD1. V dropped 6 bases and J dropped 11; count of bases not matched to a gene: 5. The CDR3 has 11 amino acids. The V gene's germline CDR1 is MDHEN and CDR2 SYDVKM. CDR3 sequence reads: CASSRDRLAFF. The CDR3 DNA reads TGTGCCAGCAGCAGGGACAGGTTGGCTTTCTTT.

V usage is TRBV20-1 and J usage is TRBJ2-7; 8 nucleotides align to TRBD2. This CDR3 has 15 residues. Germline-derived CDR1 and CDR2 are DFQATT and SNEGSKA (reference sequence). V lost 2 bases to trimming and J lost 8 bases; unmatched junction nucleotides: 14. CDR3 in DNA: TGCAGTGCTAGATCTATCGGGGGGGCGGCCATCCAGCAGTACTTC. Protein sequence: CSARSIGGAAIQQYF.

This clonotype came up a few times. The V gene is TRBV4-1, the J gene TRBJ2-1; 12 bases are shared with TRBD2. The CDR3 spans 17 residues. The V gene's germline CDR1 is MGHRA and CDR2 YSYEKL. J lost 9 bases, V lost 0 bases, and 9 bases had no gene match. The CDR3 DNA reads TGCGCCAGCAGCCAAGATTGGCTAGCGGGGGGGCATCGTGAGCAGTTCTTC. As protein: CASSQDWLAGGHREQFF.

This clonotype showed up many times. V and J are TRBV5-1 and TRBJ1-2; TRBD1 matches 7 bases. The CDR3 loop spans 17 amino acids. From germline, CDR1 is SGHRS and CDR2 YFSETQ. V dropped 1 base and J dropped 0; count of bases not matched to a gene: 9. The CDR3, as DNA: TGCGCCAGCAGCTTGAGGGTGCAGGGGGAAGCTAACTATGGCTACACCTTC. This gives the protein CASSLRVQGEANYGYTF. Full variable domain (outside the CDR3, taken from reference TRBV5-1 and TRBJ1-2): KAGVTQTPRYLIKTRGQQVTLSCSPISGHRSVSWYQQTPGQGLQFLFEYFSETQRNKGNFPGRFSGRQFSNSRSEMNVSTLELGDSALYLCASSLRVQGEANYGYTFGSGTRLTVV.

This clonotype appeared a few times. The chain carries TRBV5-1 and TRBJ2-7; no definite D call. The CDR3 totals 11 residues. Trimming took 3 bases from V and 5 from J, leaving 6 bases between them. Germline V lookup: CDR1 SGHRS, CDR2 YFSETQ. The CDR3 region has the DNA TGCGCCAGCAGCTCGAACGACGAGCAGTACTTC. Protein product: CASSSNDEQYF.

This clonotype was counted many times. This sequence joins TRBV12-3 or TRBV12-4 and TRBJ2-3, with D perhaps given as TRBD1 or TRBD2 (5 bases each). Trimming took off 6 bases at V and 7 bases at J, with 14 bases between the two ends. The CDR3 runs 13 residues. CDR3 nucleotide sequence: TGTGCCAGCAGGGGGGACCGGCGGAATACGCAGTATTTT. Amino acid sequence: CASRGDRRNTQYF.